This TCR beta chain emerged from a study of response to subunit inactivated influenza vaccine. Study results and limitations: Authors suggested seasonal influenza vaccinations each recruit few new T cells.

V dropped 10 bases and J dropped 7 bases, with 14 bases sitting between them. The CDR3 sequence is 13 residues long. This clonotype has at least ten counts. Its target is not known. In TCRdb, the RT-PCR reads were re-called with MiXCR into one record per CDR3 protein. The sample lists approximately 500,000 distinct CDR3 sequences, roughly 25% occurring once. In addition, the sample was reused for a study of T cells expressing NK-cell markers. That work states: It was by 5'RACE template switching with UMIs that TCR beta cDNA was made.

This TCR was sampled from a man between 45 and 60 years old who received an inactivated influenza vaccine. This specimen was CD4+ T cells sorted from PBMCs, taken 11 to 12 days after vaccination. The chain couples TRBV12-3 or TRBV12-4 to TRBJ1-6; tentatively, D is TRBD1 (6 bases). The CDR3 sequence: CATSTGLNSPLHF. DNA of the CDR3: TGTGCCACTTCCACAGGGTTGAATTCACCCCTCCACTTT.